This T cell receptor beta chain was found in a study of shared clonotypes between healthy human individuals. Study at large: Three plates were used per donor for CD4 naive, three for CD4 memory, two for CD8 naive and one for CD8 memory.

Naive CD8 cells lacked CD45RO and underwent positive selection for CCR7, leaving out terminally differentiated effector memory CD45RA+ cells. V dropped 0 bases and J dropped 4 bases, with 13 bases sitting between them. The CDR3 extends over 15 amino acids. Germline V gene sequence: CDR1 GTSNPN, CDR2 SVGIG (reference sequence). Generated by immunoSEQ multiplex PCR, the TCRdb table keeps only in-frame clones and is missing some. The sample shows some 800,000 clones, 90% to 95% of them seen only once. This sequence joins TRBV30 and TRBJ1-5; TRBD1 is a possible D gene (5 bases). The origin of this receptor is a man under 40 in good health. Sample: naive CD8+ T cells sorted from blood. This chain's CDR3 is CAWSVAGRLNQPQHF. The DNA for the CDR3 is TGTGCCTGGAGTGTGGCGGGACGCTTAAATCAGCCCCAGCATTTT.